Shown below are 8 T cell receptor beta chains from a single sample sequenced in a study of PD-1 blockade in classical Hodgkin lymphoma. Profiling relied on immunoSEQ multiplex PCR, and the TCRdb table lists in-frame clones only, not all of them. The sample consists of tens of thousands of clones, approximately 78% of them appearing once. Relapses following autologous stem cell transplantation were seen in all patients, with brentuximab vedotin exposure varying. Source: peripheral blood mononuclear cells (PBMCs), taken at baseline. The receptors derive from a human donor with classical Hodgkin lymphoma.

The V and J genes are TRBV30 and TRBJ1-5; D not certain. V lost 2 bases and J 1 base, leaving 9 bases between the germline ends. Germline V gene sequence: CDR1 GTSNPN, CDR2 SVGIG (reference sequence). This CDR3 has 14 residues. In nucleotides, the CDR3 is TGTGCCTGGAGTCCGGGGAGAAGCAATCAGCCCCAGCATTTT. Translated, it gives CAWSPGRSNQPQHF.

The V gene is TRBV2, the J gene TRBJ1-1; D remains unclear. This CDR3 has 14 residues. Germline V lookup: CDR1 SNHLY, CDR2 FYNNEI. Trimming pared 0 bases from V and 0 bases from J, leaving 5 bases between. CDR3 sequence reads: CASSEALVNTEAFF. CDR3 bases: TGTGCCAGCAGTGAAGCTTTGGTGAACACTGAAGCTTTCTTT.

This clone was seen a single time. V usage is TRBV6-5 and J usage is TRBJ2-7, with 9 bases identical to TRBD2. V dropped 7 bases and J dropped 1; count of bases not matched to a gene: 8. Germline V gene data show CDR1 as MNHEY and CDR2 as SVGAGI. The CDR3 is 15 amino acids. CDR3 in amino acids: CASITGTSWSYEQYF. DNA for the CDR3: TGTGCCAGCATTACCGGGACTAGCTGGTCCTACGAGCAGTACTTC.

The chain uses TRBV15 and TRBJ2-5; 7 positions match TRBD1. TRBJ2-7 explains the end of the DNA better; the J call may be wrong. Looked up from germline, CDR1 is LNHNV and CDR2 is YYDKDF (reference sequence). The CDR3 totals 15 residues. CDR3 sequence reads: CATSRDKAGGGEQYF. In DNA form, the CDR3 reads TGTGCCACCAGCAGAGATAAGGCAGGGGGTGGCGAGCAGTACTTC.

This clone has a count of ten or more. The rearrangement uses TRBV2 and TRBJ2-7; 10 bases match TRBD1. This CDR3 has 16 amino acids. The V gene end was trimmed by 6 bases and the J gene end by 3 bases; junction bases not matched to a gene: 11. CDR1 SNHLY and CDR2 FYNNEI come from the germline V gene. As DNA, the CDR3 is TGTGCCAGCAGCGATTTGGGGACAGGGGTAGTCTACGAGCAGTACTTC. It specifies CASSDLGTGVVYEQYF.

The V gene is TRBV6-5, the J gene TRBJ2-3, with D possibly being TRBD1 or TRBD2 (5 bases each). Germline V lookup: CDR1 MNHEY, CDR2 SVGAGI. Trimming stripped 11 bases from V and 0 bases from J, with 15 bases between. CDR3 size: 14 residues. This chain's CDR3 is CAAGGDQSTDTQYF. DNA for the CDR3: TGTGCCGCTGGGGGAGACCAAAGCACAGATACGCAGTATTTT.

This clone was seen once. The gene calls are TRBV5-1 and TRBJ2-1, with D unclear. Trimming stripped 4 bases from V and 4 bases from J, with 9 bases between. Germline CDR1 is SGHRS and CDR2 is YFSETQ. CDR3 length: 13 amino acids. The CDR3 DNA sequence: TGCGCCAGCAGCCCAGACGGATACAATGAGCAGTTCTTC. Translated, it gives CASSPDGYNEQFF.

The chain is built from TRBV19 and TRBJ1-3; D gene uncertain. V lost 4 bases and J 0 bases, leaving 10 bases between the germline ends. Germline V gene lookup returns CDR1 LNHDA and CDR2 SQIVND (reference sequence). The CDR3 is 15 amino acids. The CDR3 protein is CASSTDESSGNTIYF. The DNA of the CDR3 is TGTGCCAGTAGTACCGACGAAAGCTCTGGAAACACCATATATTTT.